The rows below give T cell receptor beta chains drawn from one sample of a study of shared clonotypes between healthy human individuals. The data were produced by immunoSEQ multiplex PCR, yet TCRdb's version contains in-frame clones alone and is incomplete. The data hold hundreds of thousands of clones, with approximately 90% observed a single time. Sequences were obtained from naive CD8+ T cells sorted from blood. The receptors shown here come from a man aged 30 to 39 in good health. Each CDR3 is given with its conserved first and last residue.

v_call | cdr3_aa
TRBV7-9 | CASSLVGRGLWETQYF
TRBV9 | CASSNPSGSGWEETQYF
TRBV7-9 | CASSSPRQGYNEKLFF
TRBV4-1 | CASSHSGRRYEQYF
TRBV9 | CASSPRWSGRETQYF
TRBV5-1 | CASSLGQGHDEQYF
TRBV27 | CASSLTSEGGGRGELFF
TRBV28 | CASSPQEGLNEKLFF
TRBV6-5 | CASSPQGNQPQHF
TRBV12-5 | CASGFPHEQFF
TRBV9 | CASSQTGKSSYNEQFF
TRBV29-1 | CSVEDRNEAFF
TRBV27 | CASSPRTGGREAFF
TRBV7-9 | CASSWEVSTDTQYF
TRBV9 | CASSPGRWGTEAFF
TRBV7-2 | CASSLNREVKHNEQFF
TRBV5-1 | CASSLRGTDTQYF
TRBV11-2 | CASSLGQGENIQYF
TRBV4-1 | CASSQADRASSYNEQFF
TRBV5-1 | CASSPGLAGISSYNEQFF
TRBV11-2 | CASSLDTQGLAGGVSYEQYF
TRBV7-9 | CASSLRTGENQETQYF
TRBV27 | CASRRTEPQGINTEAFF
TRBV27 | CASSLSWGYSYEQYF
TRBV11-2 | CASSLSLGRPVPEAFF
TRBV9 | CASSVGGLGAGELFF
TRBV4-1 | CASSQERIGGRYGYTF
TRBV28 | CASSLFRGGGTEAFF
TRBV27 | CASSPGLAGRRGTQYF
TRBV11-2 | CASSFTPGTSVDNEQFF
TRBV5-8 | CASSFVSFSNQPQHF
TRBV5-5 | CASSLSLARDTQYF
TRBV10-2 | CASTSGTGVTGELFF
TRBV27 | CASSFSGTGRYEQYF
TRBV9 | CASSVVQRDPNTGELFF
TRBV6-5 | CASSYRGQINEQFF
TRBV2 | CASSEQGPSYEQYF
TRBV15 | CATSRDNNEQFF
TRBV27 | CASRNTGSEKLFF